Below are 10 T cell receptor beta chains sequenced from a single sample in a study of cytomegalovirus exposure and HLA in healthy donors. PCR used 60 Vbeta primers and 13 Jbeta primers. Method: immunoSEQ multiplex PCR; TCRdb's copy keeps in-frame clones and lacks some. The repertoire holds 100,000 to 150,000 clones, with about 79% as singletons. Sequencing was performed on PBMCs. These receptors originate from a woman aged 45-60 years in good health and CMV-seronegative.

This clone was seen more than once but under ten times. The chain employs TRBV29-1 and TRBJ1-5, with D hard to call. Trimming shortened V by 4 bases and J by 6 bases, and 10 bases separated the two germline ends. The CDR3 is 12 amino acids. The germline gives CDR1 SQVTM, CDR2 ANQGSEA. CDR3 amino acids: CSVGAGGQPQHF. CDR3 DNA sequence: TGCAGCGTTGGGGCGGGCGGTCAGCCCCAGCATTTT.

V gene TRBV19 combines with J gene TRBJ1-5, with no clear D. Germline values: CDR1 LNHDA, CDR2 SQIVND (reference sequence). The CDR3 is made up of 14 amino acids. The V end lost 5 bases, the J end lost 4 bases, and 12 bases lay between the germline ends. The CDR3 reads CASSRRSENQPQHF. The CDR3, as DNA: TGTGCCAGTAGTCGCAGGTCCGAAAATCAGCCCCAGCATTTT.

A few counts support this clone. V usage is TRBV20-1 and J usage is TRBJ1-2, with a tentative D call TRBD1 (6 bases). V lost 5 bases and J 8 bases, leaving 9 bases between the germline ends. The CDR3 runs to 10 residues. CDR1 and CDR2 from the germline V gene are DFQATT and SNEGSKA (reference sequence). CDR3 in amino acids: CSALGGGYTF. The CDR3, as DNA: TGCAGTGCTCTTGGGGGCGGCTACACCTTC.

The rearrangement links TRBV7-9 to TRBJ2-5, with D possibly TRBD2 on 5 matching bases. The CDR3 consists of 14 residues. CDR1 and CDR2 (germline): SEHNR, FQNEAQ (reference sequence). V was shortened by 5 bases and J by 7 bases, with 17 bases between the two germline ends. The CDR3 DNA reads as TGTGCCAGCAGCGATGCCCTAGCTATGGGGACCCAGTACTTC. Its protein product is CASSDALAMGTQYF.

This clone has a single count. V is TRBV6-1 and J is TRBJ1-2; maybe TRBD1 (6 bases). Trimming stripped 6 bases from V and 2 bases from J, with 13 bases between. The CDR3 contains 14 residues. The V gene's germline CDR1 is MNHNS and CDR2 SASEGT. CDR3 residues: CASRPGQTNYGYTF. CDR3 bases: TGTGCCAGCAGGCCCGGACAGACAAACTATGGCTACACCTTC.

The rearrangement joins TRBV11-2 to TRBJ2-1; D might be TRBD2 (5 bases). Trimming cost V 6 bases and J 8 bases, with 17 bases left between them. CDR1 is SGHAT, CDR2 FQNNGV, per germline. This CDR3 has 14 amino acids. The CDR3 sequence is CASSRGSLRDEQFF. Here the CDR3 DNA reads TGTGCCAGCAGTCGAGGGTCCCTACGCGATGAGCAGTTCTTC.

This clone has a handful of counts. The chain has TRBV7-9 and TRBJ2-7; tentatively, D is TRBD2 (6 bases). Per the germline V gene, CDR1 is SEHNR and CDR2 is FQNEAQ (reference sequence). The CDR3 has 15 amino acids. V lost 5 bases, J lost 1 base, and 15 bases lay in between. The CDR3 is CASSPPSRGSYEQYF. The DNA of the CDR3 is TGTGCCAGCAGCCCTCCCAGCCGGGGGTCCTACGAGCAGTACTTC. Based on the CDR3 plus reference TRBV7-9 and TRBJ2-7, the full variable domain is DTGVSQNPRHKITKRGQNVTFRCDPISEHNRLYWYRQTLGQGPEFLTYFQNEAQLEKSRLLSDRFSAERPKGSFSTLEIQRTEQGDSAMYLCASSPPSRGSYEQYFGPGTRLTVT.

The CDR3 DNA reads as TGTGCCAGCAGTACAGGACAAGACTACAATGAGCAGTTCTTC. This sequence encodes CASSTGQDYNEQFF. This rearrangement joins TRBV6-5 to TRBJ2-1; D is possibly TRBD1 (5 bases). Germline CDR1 reads MNHEY; CDR2 reads SVGAGI. Trimming left V 5 bases short and J 3 bases short, with 11 bases between. CDR3 size: 14 residues.

This clone was seen only once. J is TRBJ2-7 and V is TRBV6-5; 9 positions match TRBD1. Germline-derived CDR1 and CDR2 are MNHEY and SVGAGI. The V segment lost 6 bases and the J segment 5 bases; nucleotides outside the gene matches: 5. This CDR3 has 13 amino acids. This CDR3 reads CASRLQGAHEQYF. In nucleotides, the CDR3 is TGTGCCAGCAGACTACAGGGGGCCCACGAGCAGTACTTC.

This chain uses TRBV27 with TRBJ2-7; TRBD2 matches 9 bases. There are 16 residues in the CDR3. J was trimmed by 12 bases and V by 3 bases; bases with no gene match: 18. Germline CDR1 and CDR2: MNHEY and SMNVEV (reference sequence). In nucleotides, the CDR3 is TGTGCCAGCAGTTTCCTCCTGGGTCTAGCGGGGAATTCATTGTACTTC. It translates to CASSFLLGLAGNSLYF.